This entry lists 3 T cell receptor beta chains sequenced from one sample in a study of cytomegalovirus exposure and HLA in healthy donors. 13 Jbeta primers and 60 Vbeta primers were used for the PCR. Only in-frame clones appear in the TCRdb table, and some are missing; sequencing was by immunoSEQ multiplex PCR. Found here are 200,000 or so clones, nearly 80% of them singletons; the top ten hold more than 1.5%. The source material was PBMCs. The source of these receptors is a man younger than 35 in good health and CMV-seronegative.

V is TRBV9 and J is TRBJ1-1; D uncertain. The length of the CDR3 is 14 residues. V was clipped by 0 bases and J by 1 base, with 7 bases between them. CDR1 and CDR2 (germline): SGDLS, YYNGEE. The CDR3: CASSVATENTEAFF. The CDR3 DNA is TGTGCCAGCAGCGTAGCTACAGAGAACACTGAAGCTTTCTTT.

V gene TRBV30 combines with J gene TRBJ1-2, with D possibly matching TRBD1 (5 bases). The CDR3 loop spans 16 amino acids. In germline, CDR1 is GTSNPN, CDR2 SVGIG (reference sequence). Deletions cut 4 bases from V and 1 base from J, with 19 bases between. Here the CDR3 DNA reads TGTGCCTGGATACCAGACAGCCGGCCTCTTAACTATGGCTACACCTTC. This gives the protein CAWIPDSRPLNYGYTF.

In this sample, this clone turned up once. This sequence joins TRBV28 and TRBJ2-2; 8 bases are shared with TRBD1. Unmatched junction bases numbered 3, after V lost 2 bases and J lost 4 bases. The CDR3 totals 15 residues. Germline assignment: CDR1 MDHEN and CDR2 SYDVKM. The CDR3 here is CASSLGGTGTGELFF. DNA for the CDR3: TGTGCCAGCAGTTTAGGGGGGACAGGCACCGGGGAGCTGTTTTTT.